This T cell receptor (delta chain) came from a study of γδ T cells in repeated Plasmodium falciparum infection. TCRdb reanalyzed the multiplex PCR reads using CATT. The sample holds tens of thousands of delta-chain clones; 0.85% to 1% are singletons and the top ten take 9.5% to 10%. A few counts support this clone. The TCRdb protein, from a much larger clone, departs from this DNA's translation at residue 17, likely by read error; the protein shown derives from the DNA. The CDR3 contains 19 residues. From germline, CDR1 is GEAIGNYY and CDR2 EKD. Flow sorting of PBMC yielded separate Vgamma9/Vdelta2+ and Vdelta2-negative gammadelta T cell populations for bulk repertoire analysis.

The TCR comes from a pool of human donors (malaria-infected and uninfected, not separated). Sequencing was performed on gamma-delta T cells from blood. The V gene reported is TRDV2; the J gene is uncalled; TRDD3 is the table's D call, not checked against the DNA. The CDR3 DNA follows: TGTGCCTGTGACTGGGTACTGGGGGATACCACCTGGGACACCCGACAGACGTTTTTC. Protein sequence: CACDWVLGDTTWDTRQTFF.